This is a list of T cell receptor beta chains from one sample in a study of shared clonotypes between healthy human individuals. Produced via immunoSEQ multiplex PCR; TCRdb's table is partial and in-frame only. This repertoire shows 2 million or so clones, 90% to 95% found once; its top ten account for 0.1% to 0.15%. What was sequenced was naive CD4+ T cells sorted from blood. These receptors all come from a man between 18 and 35 years old in good health. Both conserved end residues are part of each CDR3. Each record gives: J gene, clone size, D gene, V gene, CDR3 DNA, CDR3 protein. A D gene is named only where the DNA matches it firmly. Size tells how often a clone was seen (once, few, many) or the class of an expanded clone, and some rows leave it out.

>TRBJ1-1|NA|NA|TRBV6-6
TGTGCCAGCAGTTACTCGATTCCTGAAGCTTTCTTT
CASSYSIPEAFF
>TRBJ2-5|NA|NA|TRBV15
TGTGCCACCAGCAGAGATTGGGGCAGGGACCAAGAGACCCAGTACTTC
CATSRDWGRDQETQYF
>TRBJ1-1|NA|NA|TRBV15
TGTGCCACCAGCACAGCAGGGGATCGTGAAGCTTTCTTT
CATSTAGDREAFF
>TRBJ2-7|NA|TRBD1|TRBV28
TGTGCCAGCAGACGGGACAGGGGCTACGAGCAGTACTTC
CASRRDRGYEQYF
>TRBJ2-7|NA|NA|TRBV5-8
TGTGCCAGCAGCCTGGGTCGCTCCTACGAGCAGTACTTC
CASSLGRSYEQYF
>TRBJ2-7|NA|TRBD1|TRBV20-1
TGCAGTGCTGACAGGGGTACGGTGCAGTACTTC
CSADRGTVQYF
>TRBJ1-5|NA|NA|TRBV10-3
TGTGCCATCAGTGATCAGTCGCAGCCCCAGCATTTT
CAISDQSQPQHF
>TRBJ2-7|NA|TRBD1|TRBV6-1
TGTGCCAGCACCAGGACAGGGGGAATGTACGAGCAGTACTTC
CASTRTGGMYEQYF
>TRBJ1-4|NA|TRBD1|TRBV4-2
TGTGCCAGCAGCCAAGACGGGTCAGGGGGTACTAATGAAAAACTGTTTTTT
CASSQDGSGGTNEKLFF
>TRBJ1-1|NA|NA|TRBV6-5
TGTGCCAGCAGCTGGGACCGAAGGAACACTGAAGCTTTCTTT
CASSWDRRNTEAFF
>TRBJ2-2|NA|TRBD1|TRBV2
TGTGCCAGCAGTGAAGGGCACAGGGGAATCGGCACCGGGGAGCTGTTTTTT
CASSEGHRGIGTGELFF
>TRBJ2-6|NA|NA|TRBV7-8
TGTGCCAGCAGCTTAGTAACAGGGACGGCCCCTGGGGCCAACGTCCTGACTTTC
CASSLVTGTAPGANVLTF
>TRBJ2-2|NA|TRBD1|TRBV25-1
TGTGCCAGCAGGACAGGGGGGCTTAGCACCGGGGAGCTGTTTTTT
CASRTGGLSTGELFF
>TRBJ1-1|NA|NA|TRBV6-5
TGTGCCGGAGAACCGGGGGCAACTAAACACACTGAAGCTTTCTTT
CAGEPGATKHTEAFF
>TRBJ1-4|NA|TRBD1|TRBV2
TGTGCCAGCACGACAGGGAAATCCTTCTTTGAAAAACTGTTTTTT
CASTTGKSFFEKLFF
>TRBJ2-3|NA|NA|TRBV11-2
TGTGCCAGCAGCGAAACCGCGGGGGCTCGGACAGATACGCAGTATTTT
CASSETAGARTDTQYF
>TRBJ1-4|NA|NA|TRBV10-3
TGTGCCATCAGTGGCAACTCTAAGGGAGAAAAACTGTTTTTT
CAISGNSKGEKLFF
>TRBJ2-1|NA|TRBD2|TRBV19
TGTGCCAGTAGTATAGGCGGCGGGAGAGAGCAGTTCTTC
CASSIGGGREQFF
>TRBJ1-2|NA|NA|TRBV5-1
TGCGCCAGCAGCTTGGTTGGGGATGGTGGCTACACCTTC
CASSLVGDGGYTF
>TRBJ1-4|few|NA|TRBV2
TGTGCCAGCAAGGCGTCAGCCGGGGGGAAACTGTTTTTT
CASKASAGGKLFF
>TRBJ2-3|NA|NA|TRBV25-1
TGTGCCAGCAGTGAATTCTTGCTGGAGAGCACAGATACGCAGTATTTT
CASSEFLLESTDTQYF
>TRBJ1-2|NA|NA|TRBV19
TGTGCCAGTAGCAGAAAACAGGACTTAGGGGCTAACTATGGCTACACCTTC
CASSRKQDLGANYGYTF
>TRBJ1-2|NA|NA|TRBV6-1
TGTGCCAGCAGTGGCCGGGACGGAACGACTAACTATGGCTACACCTTC
CASSGRDGTTNYGYTF
>TRBJ1-4|once|TRBD1|TRBV10-3
TGTGCCATCAGTGAGTTGGGACAGAAGAATGAAAAACTGTTTTTT
CAISELGQKNEKLFF
>TRBJ2-5|NA|NA|TRBV28
TGTGCCAGCAGTTTGACGGTATTTCAGACCCAGTACTTC
CASSLTVFQTQYF
>TRBJ2-5|NA|TRBD1|TRBV5-4
TGTGCCAGCAGCAAACTACCGGGACAGGGAGCGGAAGAGACCCAGTACTTC
CASSKLPGQGAEETQYF
>TRBJ2-7|NA|NA|TRBV2
TGTGCCAGCGGGCGGGTGCGCGAGCAGTACTTC
CASGRVREQYF
>TRBJ2-5|NA|TRBD1|TRBV4-1
TGCGCCAGCAGCCCCGGACAGGGGGGGATTCAAGAGACCCAGTACTTC
CASSPGQGGIQETQYF
>TRBJ1-2|NA|NA|TRBV5-6
TGTGCCAGCAGCTTGAACGAGGGGGAGACCTTC
CASSLNEGETF
>TRBJ1-6|NA|TRBD1|TRBV30
TGTGCCTGGAAATTCGGACAGGGAGATTCACCCCTCCACTTT
CAWKFGQGDSPLHF
>TRBJ2-7|NA|NA|TRBV20-1
TGCAGTGCTAGTTTAAAGGACGAGCAGTACTTC
CSASLKDEQYF
>TRBJ1-4|NA|NA|TRBV19
TGTGCCAGTAGAGCCGGGACGGCGAATGAAAAACTGTTTTTT
CASRAGTANEKLFF
>TRBJ2-7|NA|NA|TRBV11-3
TGTGCCAGCAGCTTAGCTTTTGGGGACCACGAGCAGTACTTC
CASSLAFGDHEQYF
>TRBJ1-5|NA|NA|TRBV18
TGTGCCAGCTCAAGCGTCGACCAGCCCCAGCATTTT
CASSSVDQPQHF
>TRBJ2-3|NA|NA|TRBV5-1
TGCGCCAGCAGCGACCGGGACACTACCACAGATACGCAGTATTTT
CASSDRDTTTDTQYF
>TRBJ1-2|NA|NA|TRBV6-5
TGTGCCAGCAGTCGTAGGGCCGGCGCTAACTATGGCTACACCTTC
CASSRRAGANYGYTF
>TRBJ2-7|NA|NA|TRBV14
TGTGCCAGCAGCCAAGATATTGGGCCCTCTTTCTACGAGCAGTACTTC
CASSQDIGPSFYEQYF
>TRBJ1-2|NA|NA|TRBV5-4
TGTGCCAGCAGCTTGGGCCTCCTGAACTATGGCTACACCTTC
CASSLGLLNYGYTF
>TRBJ2-3|NA|NA|TRBV7-6
TGTGCCAGCAGCTTAGTCCCAGATACGCAGTATTTT
CASSLVPDTQYF
>TRBJ2-1|NA|TRBD1|TRBV13
TGTGCCAGCAGCTTAGGGACAGGGGGTTCCTACAATGAGCAGTTCTTC
CASSLGTGGSYNEQFF
>TRBJ1-1|NA|NA|TRBV4-1
TGCGCCAGCAGCCCCCTCGGGGCCTCAGGGAACACTGAAGCTTTCTTT
CASSPLGASGNTEAFF
>TRBJ2-7|NA|TRBD1|TRBV11-3
TGTGCCAGCAGCGGGGGACAGGGGGCCCTCTACTACGAGCAGTACTTC
CASSGGQGALYYEQYF
>TRBJ2-1|NA|TRBD1|TRBV5-1
TGCGCCAGCAGCTTCCCGGACAGGGGCTCCTACAATGAGCAGTTCTTC
CASSFPDRGSYNEQFF
>TRBJ1-4|NA|NA|TRBV11-2
TGTGCCAGCAGCTTACGGCCCCCTCCCAATGAAAAACTGTTTTTT
CASSLRPPPNEKLFF
>TRBJ2-7|NA|TRBD2|TRBV7-2
TGTGCCAGCAGCGTAAGCTCTTTGAGCGGGATAGTCTCCTACGAGCAGTACTTC
CASSVSSLSGIVSYEQYF
>TRBJ2-5|NA|NA|TRBV5-1
TGCGCCAGCAGCTGGGGGGACCCCCTCGCCCAAGAGACCCAGTACTTC
CASSWGDPLAQETQYF
>TRBJ2-3|NA|NA|TRBV7-3
TGTGCCAGCAGCTTAACGACTGGCACAGATACGCAGTATTTT
CASSLTTGTDTQYF
>TRBJ1-5|NA|TRBD1|TRBV5-4
TGTGCCAGCAGCAACCGGGACAGCCCCAATGGGCCCCAGCATTTT
CASSNRDSPNGPQHF
>TRBJ1-1|few|NA|TRBV10-3
TGTGCCATCAGTGACGGGGTGAACACTGAAGCTTTCTTT
CAISDGVNTEAFF
>TRBJ2-7|NA|NA|TRBV6-1
TGTGCCAGCAGTGCTGGTGGGGGGGCTTTAATTTACGAGCAGTACTTC
CASSAGGGALIYEQYF
>TRBJ1-4|NA|NA|TRBV6-1
TGTGCCAGCAGTGATACAGGGTCGGAGGTTTTT
CASSDTGSEVF
>TRBJ2-7|NA|TRBD2|TRBV7-2
TGTGCCAGCAGCCCAGGGACTAGCGGGAGTTCCTACGAGCAGTACTTC
CASSPGTSGSSYEQYF
>TRBJ1-2|once|NA|TRBV6-6
TGTGCCAGCAGTTACTCAGAGGGGGACTATGGCTACACCTTC
CASSYSEGDYGYTF
>TRBJ1-4|NA|NA|TRBV27
TGTGCCAGCAGTGAGGAAAAACTGTTTTTT
CASSEEKLFF
>TRBJ2-7|NA|NA|TRBV10-3
TGTGCCATCACTAGGACCGGTGGGGAGCAGTACTTC
CAITRTGGEQYF